This TCR beta chain was sequenced for a study of OX40 agonist ivuxolimab in advanced cancers. Study overall: Three patients responded partially, comprising one with hepatocellular carcinoma and two with cutaneous melanoma.

The timepoints at which blood was sampled were baseline, cycle 4 day 1, and cycle 7 day 1. Here immunoSEQ multiplex PCR was the method, and the copy in TCRdb shows in-frame clones only, minus some. The sample has 60,000 to 75,000 clones; about 80% are singletons. General observations from the study: Some of the lowest clonal expansion was seen in partial responders at 0.1-3.0 mg/kg.

The CDR3 contains 12 residues. V gave up 3 bases and J gave up 10 bases; unmatched junction bases: 7. The germline CDR1 and CDR2 sequences are GTSNPN and SVGIG (reference sequence). Worth noting for this clone: The antigen is not known.

The rearrangement links TRBV30 to TRBJ1-1; 8 positions match TRBD1. The source is an adult with an advanced solid tumor such as melanoma, head and neck, liver or kidney cancer. Material: CD4+ or CD8+ T cells sorted from blood, obtained in a trial of the OX40 agonist ivuxolimab. The CDR3 protein is CAWSTTGGLAFF. The CDR3 coding sequence is TGTGCCTGGAGCACAACAGGGGGTCTAGCTTTCTTT.